These 10 T cell receptor beta chains were all obtained from the same sample, sequenced in a study of blood T cell repertoires in COVID-19. Profiled with immunoSEQ multiplex PCR; TCRdb holds only in-frame clones, not every one. In the table there are 250,000 to 350,000 clones, just over 85% of which are singletons. The sequencing input was peripheral blood. These TCRs come from a woman in her twenties or thirties with active or convalescent COVID-19.

The chain joins TRBV25-1 to TRBJ1-5; 8 nucleotides align to TRBD1. The CDR3 extends over 14 amino acids. V was pared by 10 bases and J by 7 bases, with 12 bases of the junction left unmatched. Germline lookup yields CDR1 MGHDK and CDR2 SYGVNS. The CDR3 DNA is TGTGCCAACCACGGGACAGGTAGGAGACAGCCCCAGCATTTT. Translated: CANHGTGRRQPQHF.

The chain employs TRBV11-2 and TRBJ1-2, with 8 bases that match TRBD1. Germline V gives CDR1 SGHAT, CDR2 FQNNGV. With V trimmed by 9 bases and J by 5 bases, 11 bases remained unmatched. The CDR3 loop spans 14 amino acids. Here the CDR3 reads CASSRTGLYYGYTF. CDR3 sequence (DNA): TGTGCCAGTAGCCGGACAGGGCTTTATTATGGCTACACCTTC.

V and J are TRBV19 and TRBJ2-7, with a weak D call TRBD2 (5 bases). The V end lost 3 bases, the J end lost 7 bases, and 10 bases lay between the germline ends. In germline, CDR1 is LNHDA, CDR2 SQIVND (reference sequence). This CDR3 spans 12 amino acids. The CDR3 protein is CASSIATGEQYF. The CDR3 nucleotides read TGTGCCAGTAGTATTGCGACGGGGGAGCAGTACTTC. The full variable domain, in which reference TRBV19 and TRBJ2-7 provide the parts outside the CDR3, is DGGITQSPKYLFRKEGQNVTLSCEQNLNHDAMYWYRQDPGQGLRLIYYSQIVNDFQKGDIAEGYSVSREKKESFPLTVTSAQKNPTAFYLCASSIATGEQYFGPGTRLTVT.

This clone is deemed medium-sized (0.01 to 0.1%). The chain joins TRBV28 to TRBJ1-6; TRBD1 aligns across 9 bases. From germline, CDR1 is MDHEN and CDR2 SYDVKM. This CDR3 is built from 14 residues. Germline trimming cut 4 bases from V and 5 bases from J; bases unmatched to any gene: 0. The CDR3 loop is CASSWDRDNSPLHF. CDR3 sequence (DNA): TGTGCCAGCAGTTGGGACAGGGATAATTCACCCCTCCACTTT.

The genes are TRBV30 and TRBJ1-3; 7 nucleotides line up with TRBD1. Losses at the gene ends were 1 base for V and 0 bases for J; bases not matched to a gene: 6. The CDR3 spans 16 residues. Germline-derived CDR1 and CDR2 are GTSNPN and SVGIG (reference sequence). CDR3 nucleotides: TGTGCCTGGAGTGCAGGGACAGCTAACTCTGGAAACACCATATATTTT. It is translated as CAWSAGTANSGNTIYF.

The V and J genes are TRBV6-5 and TRBJ1-2; the match to TRBD1 covers 10 bases. Losses at the gene ends were 7 bases for V and 8 bases for J; bases not matched to a gene: 7. CDR1 is MNHEY, CDR2 SVGAGI, per germline. The CDR3 is made up of 13 amino acids. CDR3 DNA: TGTGCCAGCATTCCGACAGGGGGCTCCGGCTACACCTTC. It translates to CASIPTGGSGYTF.

The chain combines TRBV4-3 with TRBJ2-2, with no clear D. V lost 4 bases and J lost 6, with 15 bases in between. Germline V gives CDR1 LGHNA, CDR2 YSLEER. This CDR3 has 15 residues. CDR3 sequence reads: CASSPQMTRPGELFF. The CDR3 nucleotides read TGCGCCAGCAGCCCCCAAATGACAAGACCCGGGGAGCTGTTTTTT.

This clone has a single count. The chain uses TRBV7-9 and TRBJ2-3, with TRBD1 matching over 7 bases. J lost 5 bases, V lost 1 base, and 6 bases had no gene match. Germline lookup yields CDR1 SEHNR and CDR2 FQNEAQ (reference sequence). The CDR3 totals 15 residues. CDR3 loop: CASSLEGASQDTQYF. Here the CDR3 DNA reads TGTGCCAGCAGCTTAGAGGGGGCAAGCCAAGATACGCAGTATTTT.

This clone has only a few counts. The J gene is TRBJ2-5, the V gene TRBV7-9, with 9 bases identical to TRBD1. This CDR3 region has 15 residues. Trimming at V came to 5 bases and at J to 5 bases, leaving 9 bases not matched to a gene. Germline-derived CDR1 and CDR2 are SEHNR and FQNEAQ (reference sequence). This CDR3 is CASSRPTGGVETQYF. CDR3 coding DNA: TGTGCCAGCAGCCGCCCAACAGGGGGCGTCGAGACCCAGTACTTC.

The rearrangement uses TRBV18 and TRBJ2-7; D possibly corresponds to TRBD1 (6 bases). From germline, CDR1 is KGHSH and CDR2 LQKENI. The CDR3 has 13 residues. The germline V and J ends were trimmed by 3 bases and 6 bases, with 12 bases remaining between them. The CDR3 protein is CASSPNRVTEQYF. DNA for the CDR3: TGTGCCAGCTCACCGAACAGGGTTACCGAGCAGTACTTC.